The clone carrying this TCR beta chain turned up a few times. What it binds is not known. The data originate from a study of spatial heterogeneity in lung cancer. Trimming removed 6 bases from V and 4 bases from J; junction bases left unmatched: 9. The CDR3 runs to 17 residues. The germline CDR1 and CDR2 sequences are SGHVS and FNYEAQ. Single TCR cDNA molecules each had their own unique molecular identifier. MiXCR was run by TCRdb on the 5' RACE reads, yielding one entry per CDR3 protein. The repertoire holds around 87,000 distinct CDR3 sequences, with roughly 12% as singletons. Study results and caveats: The study found ubiquitous expanded tumor TCRs in blood more at resection than follow-up.

The sample's time point: sample taken at primary tumor resection. Whole RNA, which was extracted from tumor, nontumor lung tissue or frozen PBMC, was sequenced without any cell sorting. This TCR derives from a male donor with early-stage non-small cell lung cancer. Source: PBMCs, taken at surgery. The chain has TRBV7-6 and TRBJ2-2, with 12 bases aligning to TRBD2. In DNA form, the CDR3 reads TGTGCCAGCAGTCGAGGACTAGCGGGGTCTCCCACCGGGGAGCTGTTTTTT. Protein sequence: CASSRGLAGSPTGELFF.